The 26 T cell receptor beta chains given below trace back to one sample, sequenced in a study of cytomegalovirus exposure and HLA in healthy donors. Method: immunoSEQ multiplex PCR; TCRdb's copy keeps in-frame clones and lacks some. Altogether 110,000 to 150,000 clones are present, over 90% being singletons, with the ten largest covering less than 2%. The sequenced material came from PBMCs. These TCRs come from a man aged 18-30 years in good health and CMV-seropositive.

The chain employs TRBV19 and TRBJ2-3, with 10 bases identical to TRBD1. CDR1 and CDR2 from the germline V gene are LNHDA and SQIVND (reference sequence). The CDR3 loop spans 16 amino acids. J gave up 1 base and V 1 base, and 2 bases lay outside the gene matches. The CDR3 protein is CASSIGTGGGTDTQYF. DNA for the CDR3: TGTGCCAGTAGTATAGGGACAGGGGGTGGCACAGATACGCAGTATTTT.

The chain couples TRBV30 to TRBJ2-7; 10 bases agree with TRBD1. Germline V lookup: CDR1 GTSNPN, CDR2 SVGIG (reference sequence). J lost 3 bases, V lost 2 bases, and 4 bases had no gene match. This CDR3 region has 14 residues. CDR3 sequence: CAWSPTGGGYEQYF. CDR3 bases: TGTGCCTGGAGTCCGACAGGGGGCGGCTACGAGCAGTACTTC.

V usage is TRBV5-1 and J usage is TRBJ2-1; TRBD2 matches 7 bases. V shed 6 bases, J shed 6 bases, and the junction held 12 bases outside the gene matches. Germline CDR1 and CDR2: SGHRS and YFSETQ. The CDR3 totals 15 residues. CDR3 amino acids: CASKPSGIVSNEQFF. The CDR3 region has the DNA TGCGCCAGCAAGCCGAGCGGGATAGTCAGCAATGAGCAGTTCTTC.

The chain combines TRBV28 with TRBJ2-7, with D possibly being TRBD1 (5 bases). With 2 bases removed from V and 5 bases from J, the gap between germline ends came to 7 bases. From germline, CDR1 is MDHEN and CDR2 SYDVKM. CDR3 length: 12 amino acids. The CDR3 nucleotides are TGTGCCAGCAGTTTAGGGGCAGACGAGCAGTACTTC. Translation: CASSLGADEQYF.

This rearrangement joins TRBV27 to TRBJ2-1, with TRBD2 matching 9 bases. Germline assignment: CDR1 MNHEY and CDR2 SMNVEV (reference sequence). The CDR3 runs 15 residues. Unmatched junction bases numbered 6, after V lost 6 bases and J lost 3 bases. CDR3 in DNA: TGTGCCAGCAGCCCTAGCGGGACGGTCTACAATGAGCAGTTCTTC. Amino acids: CASSPSGTVYNEQFF.

This chain uses TRBV27 with TRBJ2-1; 12 positions match TRBD2. Unmatched junction bases numbered 5, after V lost 3 bases and J lost 2 bases. Germline-derived CDR1 and CDR2 are MNHEY and SMNVEV (reference sequence). The CDR3 contains 17 residues. CDR3 coding DNA: TGTGCCAGCAGTTTTATAGGACTAGCGGGAACCTACAATGAGCAGTTCTTC. This codes for CASSFIGLAGTYNEQFF.

This clone is a singleton in its sample. J is TRBJ2-7 and V is TRBV6-5, with TRBD2 matching over 12 bases. Germline CDR1 is MNHEY and CDR2 is SVGAGI. The length of the CDR3 is 15 residues. The V and J ends lost 10 bases and 3 bases, in that order; junction bases with no gene match: 10. CDR3 sequence: CATGLAGSGVYEQYF. Here the CDR3 DNA reads TGTGCCACAGGACTAGCGGGATCGGGCGTCTACGAGCAGTACTTC.

This rearrangement joins TRBV19 to TRBJ1-5; TRBD1 is a possible D gene (6 bases). Germline CDR1 is LNHDA and CDR2 is SQIVND (reference sequence). V lost 4 bases and J lost 7, with 14 bases in between. This CDR3 contains 14 residues. CDR3 nucleotides: TGTGCCAGTAGTACACAGGGAGATCGACAGCCCCAGCATTTT. As protein: CASSTQGDRQPQHF.

The V gene is TRBV7-9, the J gene TRBJ1-4; a possible D gene is TRBD1 (5 bases). The germline V gene encodes CDR1 SEHNR and CDR2 FQNEAQ (reference sequence). Trimming left V 5 bases short and J 7 bases short, with 17 bases between. CDR3 length: 15 residues. The CDR3 DNA reads as TGTGCCAGCAGCAACTCGGGGGTTCCAGGTGAAAAACTGTTTTTT. It yields the protein CASSNSGVPGEKLFF.

The chain joins TRBV7-3 to TRBJ2-3, with 9 bases aligning to TRBD2. Trimming removed 1 base from V and 4 bases from J; junction bases left unmatched: 3. CDR1 is SGHTA, CDR2 FQGTGA, per germline. CDR3 length equals 15 residues. The CDR3 DNA reads as TGTGCCAGCAGCTTAAAGGCGGGAGGGGCAGATACGCAGTATTTT. Translation: CASSLKAGGADTQYF.

The genes are TRBV29-1 and TRBJ2-1; 7 bases align to TRBD2. The trim removed 7 bases at V and 5 bases at J, leaving 5 bases unmatched. The germline gives CDR1 SQVTM, CDR2 ANQGSEA. This CDR3 comprises 12 residues. The CDR3 is CSGGSGHNEQFF. The CDR3 DNA follows: TGCAGCGGCGGTAGCGGGCACAATGAGCAGTTCTTC.

The chain carries TRBV27 and TRBJ1-1; 7 nucleotides line up with TRBD1. The CDR3 runs 14 residues. Germline CDR1 is MNHEY and CDR2 is SMNVEV (reference sequence). The ends lost 6 bases at V and 0 bases at J; junction bases unmatched: 4. CDR3 residues: CASRVGTVNTEAFF. DNA of the CDR3: TGTGCCAGCAGAGTTGGGACAGTGAACACTGAAGCTTTCTTT.

The V call is TRBV6-1, the J call TRBJ1-5; D might be TRBD1 (5 bases). The length of the CDR3 is 12 residues. Trimming cost V 6 bases and J 10 bases, with 13 bases left between them. Germline CDR1 reads MNHNS; CDR2 reads SASEGT. The CDR3 bases are TGTGCCAGCAGCGATGCAGGGTCTCCCCAGCATTTT. It encodes CASSDAGSPQHF.

This clone was seen a single time. The chain carries TRBV5-1 and TRBJ1-3; TRBD1 might be the D (6 bases). This CDR3 region has 14 residues. Germline values: CDR1 SGHRS, CDR2 YFSETQ. V was cut by 4 bases and J by 0 bases, with 8 bases left in between. Written as DNA, the CDR3 is TGCGCCAGCAGCGCACAGGGCTCTGGAAACACCATATATTTT. Translated: CASSAQGSGNTIYF.

The V and J genes are TRBV28 and TRBJ2-3; 11 nucleotides line up with TRBD2. V shed 5 bases and J 4 bases; nucleotides not matched to a gene: 8. The CDR3 is 16 residues long. CDR1 is MDHEN, CDR2 SYDVKM, per germline. CDR3 nucleotides: TGTGCCAGCAGTCCAACTAGCGGGAGAGGTTCAGATACGCAGTATTTT. Its protein is CASSPTSGRGSDTQYF.

This rearrangement joins TRBV7-2 to TRBJ1-5, with D unresolved. The germline V and J ends were trimmed by 0 bases and 3 bases, with 6 bases remaining between them. The germline gives CDR1 SGHTA, CDR2 FQGNSA. There are 14 residues in the CDR3. The CDR3 region has the DNA TGTGCCAGCAGCTTAGCGGGCTTCAATCAGCCCCAGCATTTT. Protein sequence: CASSLAGFNQPQHF.

The gene calls are TRBV2 and TRBJ2-7; 8 bases are a match to TRBD2. In germline, CDR1 is SNHLY, CDR2 FYNNEI. The V segment lost 4 bases and the J segment 6 bases; nucleotides outside the gene matches: 5. The CDR3 covers 13 residues. CDR3 coding DNA: TGTGCCAGCAGTGGGGGACGGGGGGGCGAGCAGTACTTC. Encoded protein: CASSGGRGGEQYF.

V and J are TRBV7-9 and TRBJ1-1, with 7 bases aligning to TRBD1. The CDR3 spans 14 residues. The germline V gene has CDR1 SEHNR and CDR2 FQNEAQ (reference sequence). V shed 3 bases, J shed 1 base, and the junction held 2 bases outside the gene matches. CDR3 sequence reads: CASSLGTANTEAFF. The CDR3, as DNA: TGTGCCAGCAGCTTGGGGACAGCGAACACTGAAGCTTTCTTT.

V gene TRBV7-8 combines with J gene TRBJ1-1; D may be TRBD1 (5 bases). This CDR3 has 16 amino acids. V lost 5 bases to trimming and J lost 0 bases, with 16 bases between them. CDR1 and CDR2 from the germline V gene are SGHVS and FQNEAQ. The CDR3 region is CASSNPWEGVNTEAFF. CDR3 coding DNA: TGTGCCAGCAGCAACCCGTGGGAAGGGGTGAACACTGAAGCTTTCTTT.

The J gene is TRBJ2-7, the V gene TRBV29-1; 8 bases are a match to TRBD1. Germline CDR1 reads SQVTM; CDR2 reads ANQGSEA. V was pared by 3 bases and J by 2 bases, with 0 bases of the junction left unmatched. This CDR3 region has 12 residues. CDR3 bases: TGCAGCGTTGAGACAGGGGCCTACGAGCAGTACTTC. Its protein is CSVETGAYEQYF.

The CDR3 coding sequence is TGCGCCAGCAGTACAGGGGGGCCTAACTATGGCTACACCTTC. Protein: CASSTGGPNYGYTF. The chain links TRBV4-1 to TRBJ1-2, with 8 positions matching TRBD1. Germline CDR1 is MGHRA and CDR2 is YSYEKL. With V trimmed by 6 bases and J by 0 bases, 3 bases remained unmatched. CDR3 length: 14 residues.

This sequence joins TRBV28 and TRBJ2-1; D possibly corresponds to TRBD2 (5 bases). CDR1 and CDR2 from the germline V gene are MDHEN and SYDVKM. V lost 3 bases and J lost 14, with 11 bases in between. This CDR3 comprises 11 residues. For the CDR3, the DNA is TGTGCCAGCAGTTTGTTGACCGGGAAGTTCTTC. Encoded protein: CASSLLTGKFF.

J is TRBJ1-2 and V is TRBV2; D is unclear. Germline CDR1 is SNHLY and CDR2 is FYNNEI. This CDR3 spans 14 amino acids. The V end lost 0 bases, the J end lost 4 bases, and 9 bases lay between the germline ends. The CDR3 here is CASSEAEVAYGYTF. In DNA form, the CDR3 reads TGTGCCAGCAGTGAAGCGGAAGTAGCCTATGGCTACACCTTC.

The chain uses TRBV2 and TRBJ2-7; D uncertain. CDR1 is SNHLY and CDR2 is FYNNEI in the germline V gene. The CDR3 contains 13 residues. V lost 8 bases, J lost 3 bases, and 14 bases lay in between. The CDR3 here is CASSAQQFYEQYF. DNA of the CDR3: TGTGCCAGCTCTGCCCAACAGTTCTACGAGCAGTACTTC.

This clone is a singleton in its sample. The V call is TRBV28, the J call TRBJ1-2; 7 nucleotides line up with TRBD1. The ends lost 6 bases at V and 2 bases at J; junction bases unmatched: 6. CDR3 length: 14 residues. Germline CDR1 reads MDHEN; CDR2 reads SYDVKM. This CDR3 reads CASSSGQLNYGYTF. The CDR3 DNA reads as TGTGCCAGCAGCTCGGGACAGCTCAACTATGGCTACACCTTC.

The chain couples TRBV5-1 to TRBJ2-7; possibly TRBD2 for D (6 bases). The CDR3 is 15 amino acids. The germline V and J ends were trimmed by 0 bases and 3 bases, with 13 bases remaining between them. Looked up from germline, CDR1 is SGHRS and CDR2 is YFSETQ. CDR3 DNA: TGCGCCAGCAGCTTGGCCCCGGGGGAGCTCTACGAGCAGTACTTC. It is translated as CASSLAPGELYEQYF.